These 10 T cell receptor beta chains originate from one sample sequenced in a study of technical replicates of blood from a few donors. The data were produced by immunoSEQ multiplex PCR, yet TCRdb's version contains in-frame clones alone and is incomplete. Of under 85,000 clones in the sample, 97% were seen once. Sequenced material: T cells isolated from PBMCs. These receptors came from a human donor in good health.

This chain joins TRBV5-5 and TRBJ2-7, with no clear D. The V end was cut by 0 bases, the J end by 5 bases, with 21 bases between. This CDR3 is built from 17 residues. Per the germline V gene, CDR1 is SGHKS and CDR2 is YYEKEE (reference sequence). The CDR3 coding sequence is TGTGCCAGCAGCTTGGATAACCCCCTAGTTTCGTCTAACGAGCAGTACTTC. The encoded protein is CASSLDNPLVSSNEQYF.

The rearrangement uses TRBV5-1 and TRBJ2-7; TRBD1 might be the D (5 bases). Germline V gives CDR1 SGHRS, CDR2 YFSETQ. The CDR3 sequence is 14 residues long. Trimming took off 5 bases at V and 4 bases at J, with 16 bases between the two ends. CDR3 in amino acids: CASSGEGASYEQYF. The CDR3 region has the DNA TGCGCCAGCAGTGGAGAAGGGGCCTCTTACGAGCAGTACTTC.

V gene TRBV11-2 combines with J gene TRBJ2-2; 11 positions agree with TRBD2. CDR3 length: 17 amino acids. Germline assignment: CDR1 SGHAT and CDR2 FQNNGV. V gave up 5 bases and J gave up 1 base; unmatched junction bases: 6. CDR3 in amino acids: CASSPTSGNLNTGELFF. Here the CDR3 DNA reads TGTGCCAGCAGCCCGACTAGCGGGAACTTGAACACCGGGGAGCTGTTTTTT.

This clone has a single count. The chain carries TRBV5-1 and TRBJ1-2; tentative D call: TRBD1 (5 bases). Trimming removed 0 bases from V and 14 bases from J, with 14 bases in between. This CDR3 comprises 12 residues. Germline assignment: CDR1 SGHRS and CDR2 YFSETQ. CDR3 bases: TGCGCCAGCAGCTTGGCAGGGAATCAGCCTACCTTC. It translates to CASSLAGNQPTF.

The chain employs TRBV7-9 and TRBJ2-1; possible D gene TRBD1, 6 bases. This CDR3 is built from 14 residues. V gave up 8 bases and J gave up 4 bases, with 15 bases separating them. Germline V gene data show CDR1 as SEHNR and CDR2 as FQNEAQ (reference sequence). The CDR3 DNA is TGTGCCAGCCATAAAACGGACAGATACAATGAGCAGTTCTTC. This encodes CASHKTDRYNEQFF.

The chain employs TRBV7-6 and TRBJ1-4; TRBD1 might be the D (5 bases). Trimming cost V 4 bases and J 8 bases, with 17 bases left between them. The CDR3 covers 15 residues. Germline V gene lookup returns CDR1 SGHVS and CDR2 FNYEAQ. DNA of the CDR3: TGTGCCAGCAGCTATACGGGACTGGGTGGGGAAAAACTGTTTTTT. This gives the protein CASSYTGLGGEKLFF.

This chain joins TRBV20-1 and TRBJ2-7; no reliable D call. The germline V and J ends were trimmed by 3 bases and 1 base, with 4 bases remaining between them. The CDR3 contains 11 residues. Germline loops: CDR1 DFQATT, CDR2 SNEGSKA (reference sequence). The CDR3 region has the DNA TGCAGTGCTAGCAGATCCTACGAGCAGTACTTC. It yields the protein CSASRSYEQYF.

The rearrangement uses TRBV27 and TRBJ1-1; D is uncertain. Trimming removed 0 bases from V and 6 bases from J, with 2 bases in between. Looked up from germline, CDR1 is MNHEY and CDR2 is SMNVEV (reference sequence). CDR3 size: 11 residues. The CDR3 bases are TGTGCCAGCAGTTTATCCGCTGAAGCTTTCTTT. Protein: CASSLSAEAFF.

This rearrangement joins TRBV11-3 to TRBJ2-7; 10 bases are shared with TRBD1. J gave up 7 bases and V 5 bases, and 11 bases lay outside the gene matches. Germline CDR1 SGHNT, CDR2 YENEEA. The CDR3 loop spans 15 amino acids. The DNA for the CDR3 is TGTGCCAGCAGCCTCGCCGAGACAGGGGGCCGTGAGCAGTACTTC. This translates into CASSLAETGGREQYF.

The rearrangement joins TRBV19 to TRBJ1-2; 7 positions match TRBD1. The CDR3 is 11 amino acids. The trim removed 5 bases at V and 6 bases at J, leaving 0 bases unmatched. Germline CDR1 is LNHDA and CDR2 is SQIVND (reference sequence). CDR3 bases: TGTGCCAGTAGTGACAGGGATGGCTACACCTTC. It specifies CASSDRDGYTF.